This T cell receptor beta chain was sequenced during a study of T-cell reconstitution after alpha-beta-depleted transplantation in children. Overall study results and limits: Newly generated T cells supplied most T-cell counts and diversity one year post-transplant. There were some patients whose high TCRbeta diversity at day 60 came from surviving recipient T cells and thymic progenitors.

This clonotype was observed many times. Its matching antigen is unknown. Germline V lookup: CDR1 DFQATT, CDR2 SNEGSKA (reference sequence). CDR3 length equals 16 residues. With V trimmed by 6 bases and J by 1 base, 9 bases remained unmatched. Unique molecular identifiers were incorporated into the prepared TCRbeta library. TCRdb analysed the PCR reads with MiXCR anew, one entry per CDR3 protein. The table lists 600,000 to 800,000 distinct CDR3 sequences, around 13% of them singletons. The material was PBMCs, obtained before TCRalphabeta/CD19-depleted stem cell transplant. The chain combines TRBV20-1 with TRBJ2-1; 10 positions agree with TRBD2. The TCR comes from a girl aged 2 to 9 with congenital amegakaryocytic thrombocytopenia, due to receive a stem cell transplant. CDR3 residues: CSAPKREGQSYNEQFF. CDR3 sequence (DNA): TGCAGTGCGCCTAAGCGGGAGGGCCAATCCTACAATGAGCAGTTCTTC.